The 14 T cell receptor beta chains in this list originate from one sample, sequenced in a study of shared clonotypes between healthy human individuals. Data came from immunoSEQ multiplex PCR; TCRdb stores just in-frame clones and leaves some out. This sample yields 300,000 to 400,000 clones, of which roughly 91% are seen a single time; about 17% belongs to the top ten. The material sequenced was memory CD8+ T cells sorted from blood. This sample's subset: CD45RO+ cells pooled with CCR7-negative TemRA cells. The receptor source for this set is a young man in good health.

For the CDR3, the DNA is TGCGCCAGCAGATGGGGGTCGAACACTGAAGCTTTCTTT. Protein sequence: CASRWGSNTEAFF. This chain links TRBV4-1 with TRBJ1-1; the D gene is possibly TRBD1 (5 bases). Trimming took off 6 bases at V and 1 base at J, with 9 bases between the two ends. The CDR3 has 13 residues. Looked up from germline, CDR1 is MGHRA and CDR2 is YSYEKL.

This clone was picked up one time. The chain links TRBV4-1 to TRBJ2-5, with TRBD2 matching 10 bases. With 10 bases clipped from V and 3 bases from J, the junction kept 14 bases outside the gene matches. CDR3 length: 16 amino acids. The V gene's germline CDR1 is MGHRA and CDR2 YSYEKL. The CDR3 nucleotides read TGCGCCACCCGGGAAGGGACTAGCGAGAAAAAAGAGACCCAGTACTTC. It translates to CATREGTSEKKETQYF.

The V and J genes are TRBV10-3 and TRBJ1-1; D is possibly TRBD1 (5 bases). Germline CDR1 and CDR2: ENHRY and SYGVKD. There are 15 residues in the CDR3. Deletions cut 2 bases from V and 7 bases from J, with 17 bases between. The DNA for the CDR3 is TGTGCCATCAGTGAGGGTCGAGGGGTCCGGGGTGAAGCTTTCTTT. Translation gives CAISEGRGVRGEAFF.

CDR3 sequence: CASSLVTDRDDGYTF. The CDR3 nucleotides read TGTGCCAGCAGCTTAGTAACGGACAGGGACGATGGCTACACCTTC. The rearrangement joins TRBV7-9 to TRBJ1-2; TRBD1 agrees at 8 bases. This CDR3 spans 15 amino acids. The junction had 7 bases not matched to a gene; V was cut back by 1 base and J by 6 bases. Germline loops: CDR1 SEHNR, CDR2 FQNEAQ (reference sequence).

This clone was picked up a small number of times. CDR3: CASTTGTGLQETQYF. The CDR3 bases are TGTGCCAGCACCACCGGGACGGGACTACAAGAGACCCAGTACTTC. The chain joins TRBV6-5 to TRBJ2-5, with 7 bases aligning to TRBD2. V lost 7 bases and J lost 2; bases outside the gene matches: 10. The CDR3 consists of 15 residues. Germline V gives CDR1 MNHEY, CDR2 SVGAGI.

This clone came up a few times. The chain couples TRBV6-1 to TRBJ1-6; no clear D. The germline V and J ends were trimmed by 3 bases and 10 bases, with 16 bases remaining between them. Germline V lookup: CDR1 MNHNS, CDR2 SASEGT. The CDR3 extends over 15 amino acids. In DNA form, the CDR3 reads TGTGCCAGCAGTGAGGTAGCGACGATGGGCTCACCCCTCCACTTT. Its translation: CASSEVATMGSPLHF.

The V and J genes are TRBV6-1 and TRBJ1-1; maybe TRBD1 (5 bases). CDR3 length: 14 residues. Trimming removed 0 bases from V and 4 bases from J, with 9 bases in between. CDR1 and CDR2 from the germline V gene are MNHNS and SASEGT. The DNA for the CDR3 is TGTGCCAGCAGTGAAGCAGGGGTACTCACTGAAGCTTTCTTT. Its translation: CASSEAGVLTEAFF.

The CDR3 region is CASSQEPLEVAGGMVEQFF. The CDR3 region has the DNA TGCGCCAGCAGCCAAGAACCCCTGGAGGTTGCGGGAGGGATGGTTGAGCAGTTCTTC. The rearrangement links TRBV4-3 to TRBJ2-1; 9 bases align to TRBD2. Germline trimming cut 0 bases from V and 9 bases from J; bases unmatched to any gene: 18. The CDR3 consists of 19 residues. Germline V gene lookup returns CDR1 LGHNA and CDR2 YSLEER.

The chain combines TRBV5-1 with TRBJ2-7; D remains unclear. CDR1 and CDR2 (germline): SGHRS, YFSETQ. The CDR3 loop spans 13 amino acids. The V end was cut by 0 bases, the J end by 2 bases, with 6 bases between. DNA of the CDR3: TGCGCCAGCAGCTTGGCGGTCGCCTACGAGCAGTACTTC. Translated, it gives CASSLAVAYEQYF.

The count of this clone is one. V gene TRBV6-1 combines with J gene TRBJ2-7; the D gene could be TRBD1 or TRBD2 (5 bases each). The CDR3 length is 12 residues. The V end lost 5 bases, the J end lost 2 bases, and 7 bases lay between the germline ends. Germline CDR1 is MNHNS and CDR2 is SASEGT. The CDR3 loop reads CASSPGPYEQYF. The CDR3 DNA sequence: TGTGCCAGCAGTCCGGGACCCTACGAGCAGTACTTC.

The V call is TRBV4-2, the J call TRBJ2-7, with TRBD2 identical over 7 bases. The trim removed 0 bases at V and 4 bases at J, leaving 12 bases unmatched. The CDR3 extends over 17 amino acids. CDR1 is LGHNA, CDR2 YNFKEQ, per germline. The DNA for the CDR3 is TGTGCCAGCAGCCAAGATTGGGGCGGGGGAACGGGATACGAGCAGTACTTC. Encoded protein: CASSQDWGGGTGYEQYF.

On this clone itself: The sample holds other DNA sequences that translate to the same CDR3. V gene TRBV29-1 combines with J gene TRBJ1-1; D remains ambiguous. CDR1 and CDR2 from the germline V gene are SQVTM and ANQGSEA. The CDR3 extends over 11 amino acids. V was clipped by 3 bases and J by 2 bases, with 4 bases between them. The CDR3 is CSVDRNTEAFF. Written as DNA, the CDR3 is TGCAGCGTTGACAGAAACACTGAAGCTTTCTTT.

V gene TRBV5-1 combines with J gene TRBJ2-7; D assignment may be TRBD1 or TRBD2 (7 bases each). Trimming stripped 3 bases from V and 3 bases from J, with 16 bases between. Per the germline V gene, CDR1 is SGHRS and CDR2 is YFSETQ. The CDR3 runs to 15 residues. CDR3 loop: CASSSQTGRVYEQYF. The CDR3 DNA sequence: TGCGCCAGCAGCTCGCAGACAGGGAGGGTCTACGAGCAGTACTTC. The full variable domain, its missing parts supplied by reference TRBV5-1 and TRBJ2-7, is KAGVTQTPRYLIKTRGQQVTLSCSPISGHRSVSWYQQTPGQGLQFLFEYFSETQRNKGNFPGRFSGRQFSNSRSEMNVSTLELGDSALYLCASSSQTGRVYEQYFGPGTRLTVT.

This chain joins TRBV5-1 and TRBJ2-1; the D call may be TRBD1 or TRBD2 (6 bases each). V dropped 0 bases and J dropped 8 bases, with 12 bases sitting between them. The CDR3 sequence is 14 residues long. Per the germline V gene, CDR1 is SGHRS and CDR2 is YFSETQ. The CDR3 DNA follows: TGCGCCAGCAGCTTGGCTAACGGGGGCGATGAGCAGTTCTTC. This codes for CASSLANGGDEQFF.